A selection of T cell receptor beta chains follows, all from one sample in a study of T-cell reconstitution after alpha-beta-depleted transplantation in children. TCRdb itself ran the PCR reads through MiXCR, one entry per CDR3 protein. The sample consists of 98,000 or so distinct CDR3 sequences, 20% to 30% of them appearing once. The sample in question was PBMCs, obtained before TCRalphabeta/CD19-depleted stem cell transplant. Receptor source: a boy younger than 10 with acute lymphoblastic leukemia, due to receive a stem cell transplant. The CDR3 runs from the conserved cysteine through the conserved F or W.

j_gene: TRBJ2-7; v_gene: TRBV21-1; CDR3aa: CASSKVGRQGTYEQYF
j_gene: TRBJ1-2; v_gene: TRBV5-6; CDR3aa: CASSAGLDGYTF
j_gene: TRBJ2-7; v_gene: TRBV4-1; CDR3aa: CASSRSRTSGLYEQYF
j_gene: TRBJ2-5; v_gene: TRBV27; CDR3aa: CATKRQDQETQYF
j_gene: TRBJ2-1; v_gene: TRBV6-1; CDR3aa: CATNRQGNEQFF
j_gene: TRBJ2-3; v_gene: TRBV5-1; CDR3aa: CASSSMDRTTDTQYF
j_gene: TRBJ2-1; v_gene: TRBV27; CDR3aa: CASSLRRRGKNEQFF
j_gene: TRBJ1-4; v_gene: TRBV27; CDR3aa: CASSPRQGTYEKLFF
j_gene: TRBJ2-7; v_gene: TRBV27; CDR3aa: CASSPRGHHYEQYF
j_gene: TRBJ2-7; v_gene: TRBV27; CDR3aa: CASGTGTGAYEQYF
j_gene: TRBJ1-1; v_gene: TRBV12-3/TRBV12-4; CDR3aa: CASSLGQPNTEAFF
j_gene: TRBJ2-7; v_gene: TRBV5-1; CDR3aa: CASSLGQGPSNSYEQYF
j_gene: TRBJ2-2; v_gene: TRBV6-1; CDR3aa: CASSRSGGAGTGELFF
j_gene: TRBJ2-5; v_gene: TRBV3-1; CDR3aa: CASSQALPLADQETQYF
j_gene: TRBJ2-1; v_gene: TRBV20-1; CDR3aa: CSARENGGGGAYNEQFF
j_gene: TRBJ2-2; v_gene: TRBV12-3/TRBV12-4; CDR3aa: CASRVEGATAGELFF
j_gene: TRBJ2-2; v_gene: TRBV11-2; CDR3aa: CASSLNGNTGELFF
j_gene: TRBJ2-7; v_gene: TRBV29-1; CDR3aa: CSVVLRDSFSFEQYF
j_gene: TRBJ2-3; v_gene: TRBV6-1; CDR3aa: CASSGGFGTDTQYF
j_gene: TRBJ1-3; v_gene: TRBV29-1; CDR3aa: CSVEMDRGNTIYF
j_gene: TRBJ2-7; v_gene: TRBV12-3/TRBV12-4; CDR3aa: CASSGKGLASYEQYF
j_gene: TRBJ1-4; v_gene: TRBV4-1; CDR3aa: CASSQEVSQGVGKLFF
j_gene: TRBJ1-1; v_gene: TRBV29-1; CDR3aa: CSVDRDNTEAFF
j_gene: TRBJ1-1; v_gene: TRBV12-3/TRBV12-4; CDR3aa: CASSLAVGFAEAFF
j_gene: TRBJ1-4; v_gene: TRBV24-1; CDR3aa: CATSDAEKLFF
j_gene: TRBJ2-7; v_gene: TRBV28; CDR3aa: CASSLRQGLYEQYF
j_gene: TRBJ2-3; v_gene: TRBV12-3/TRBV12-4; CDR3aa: CASSLALYTDTQYF
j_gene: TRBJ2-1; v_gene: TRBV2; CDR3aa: CASGPLEQFF
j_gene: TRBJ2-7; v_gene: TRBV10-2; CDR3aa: CASSDMVAYEQYF
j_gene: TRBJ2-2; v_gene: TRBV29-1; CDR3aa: CSVELGGGTGELFF
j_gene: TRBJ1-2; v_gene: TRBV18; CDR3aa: CASSPGQDYGYTF
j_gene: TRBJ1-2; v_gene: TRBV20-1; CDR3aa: CSAWGTGKNGYTF
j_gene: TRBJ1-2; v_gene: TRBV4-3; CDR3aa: CASSQEYRGYSNYGYTF
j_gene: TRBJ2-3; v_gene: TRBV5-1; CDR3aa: CASSLDVARTDTQYF
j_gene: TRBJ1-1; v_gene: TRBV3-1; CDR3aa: CASSHGQGATEAFF
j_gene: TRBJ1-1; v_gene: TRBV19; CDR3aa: CATRQGGRRETEAFF
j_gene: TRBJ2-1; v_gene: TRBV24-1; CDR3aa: CATSGDSYNEQFF
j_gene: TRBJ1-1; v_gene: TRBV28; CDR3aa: CASSFRVAPEAFF
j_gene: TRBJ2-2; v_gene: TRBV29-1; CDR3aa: CSVCSGVGGTGELFF
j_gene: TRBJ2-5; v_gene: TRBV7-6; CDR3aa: CASSFPGQGGQETQYF
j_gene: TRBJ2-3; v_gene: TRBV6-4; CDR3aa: CASSDSSGGAPDTQYF
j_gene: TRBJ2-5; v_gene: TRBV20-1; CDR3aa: CSARSWGGLPGSQETQYF
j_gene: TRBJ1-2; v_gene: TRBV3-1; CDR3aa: CASSQGPAGGANGYTF
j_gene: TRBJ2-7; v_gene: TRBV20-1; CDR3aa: CSASGRSSYEQYF